This T cell receptor beta chain was found in a study of shared clonotypes between healthy human individuals. Findings and limits, study-wide: Generation probabilities were higher for clonotypes shared across all four sorted-subset donors than for unshared ones.

Every subset had its genomic DNA shared out evenly among several immunoSEQ plates. Produced via immunoSEQ multiplex PCR; TCRdb's table is partial and in-frame only. This table holds around 2.1 million clones, roughly 91% found once. Naive CD8 cells, CD45RO-negative and positively selected for CCR7, excluded terminally differentiated effector memory CD45RA+ cells. On this clone itself: The antigen is not known.

Germline values: CDR1 WNHNN, CDR2 SYGVQD (reference sequence). Trimming removed 8 bases from V and 8 bases from J; junction bases left unmatched: 9. This CDR3 has 13 amino acids. Sample: naive CD8+ T cells from PBMCs. V is TRBV10-1 and J is TRBJ1-2; 9 nucleotides line up with TRBD1. This receptor was obtained from a man between 18 and 35 years old in good health. Some clones in this sample may be carry-over from other donors' samples. The CDR3 nucleotides are TGCGCCAGCGGGGGGGACAGGGTCGCCGGCTACACCTTC. Translated: CASGGDRVAGYTF.